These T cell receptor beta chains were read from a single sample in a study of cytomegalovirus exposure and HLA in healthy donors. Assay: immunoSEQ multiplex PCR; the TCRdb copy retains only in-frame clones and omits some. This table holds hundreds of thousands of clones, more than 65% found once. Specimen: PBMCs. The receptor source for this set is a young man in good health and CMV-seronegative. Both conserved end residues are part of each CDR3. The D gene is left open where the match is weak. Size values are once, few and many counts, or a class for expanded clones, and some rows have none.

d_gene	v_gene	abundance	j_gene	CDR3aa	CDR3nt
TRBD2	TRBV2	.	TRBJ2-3	CASGVAGGITDTQYF	TGTGCCAGCGGGGTAGCGGGAGGAATCACAGATACGCAGTATTTT
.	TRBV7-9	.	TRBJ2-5	CASSTPRGAVETQYF	TGTGCCAGCAGCACCCCCCGGGGGGCTGTCGAGACCCAGTACTTC
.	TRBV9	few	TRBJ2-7	CASSVGRYF	TGTGCCAGCAGCGTAGGTAGGTACTTC
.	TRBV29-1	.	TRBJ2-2	CSALLQVNTGELFF	TGCAGCGCCCTCTTGCAGGTCAACACCGGGGAGCTGTTTTTT
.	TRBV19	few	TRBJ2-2	CASSMWTANTGELFF	TGTGCCAGTAGTATGTGGACAGCGAACACCGGGGAGCTGTTTTTT
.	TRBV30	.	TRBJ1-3	CACSGGFGNTIYF	TGTGCCTGCTCGGGGGGGTTCGGAAACACCATATATTTT
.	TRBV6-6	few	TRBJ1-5	CASSYSKVGNQPQHF	TGTGCCAGCAGTTACTCGAAAGTAGGCAATCAGCCCCAGCATTTT
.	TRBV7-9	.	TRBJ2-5	CASSSATLDNRLGETQYF	TGTGCCAGCAGCTCAGCCACCTTGGACAACCGTCTGGGGGAGACCCAGTACTTC
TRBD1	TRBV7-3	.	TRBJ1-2	CASSRGQGNGYTF	TGTGCCAGCAGCCGGGGACAGGGAAATGGCTACACCTTC
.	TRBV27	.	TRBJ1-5	CASSPRRVEWGNQPQHF	TGTGCCAGCAGTCCCCGCCGGGTGGAGTGGGGCAATCAGCCCCAGCATTTT
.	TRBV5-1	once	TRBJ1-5	CASSLWAGGQPQHF	TGCGCCAGCAGCTTGTGGGCGGGCGGTCAGCCCCAGCATTTT
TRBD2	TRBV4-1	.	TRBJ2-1	CASSQESLAGAYNEQFF	TGCGCCAGCAGCCAAGAATCCCTAGCGGGCGCCTACAATGAGCAGTTCTTC
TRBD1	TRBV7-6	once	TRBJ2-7	CASSLDRASHEQYF	TGTGCCAGCAGCTTGGACAGGGCGTCCCACGAGCAGTACTTC
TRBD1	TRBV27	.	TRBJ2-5	CASSLRQGETQYF	TGTGCCAGCAGTCTACGACAGGGTGAGACCCAGTACTTC
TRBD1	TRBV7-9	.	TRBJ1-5	CASWGQTYNQPQHF	TGTGCCAGCTGGGGACAGACCTACAATCAGCCCCAGCATTTT
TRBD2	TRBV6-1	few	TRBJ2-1	CASSEQREFYNEQFF	TGTGCCAGCAGTGAACAGCGGGAGTTCTACAATGAGCAGTTCTTC
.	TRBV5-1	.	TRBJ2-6	CASSLGGGANVLTF	TGCGCCAGCAGCTTGGGGGGCGGGGCCAACGTCCTGACTTTC
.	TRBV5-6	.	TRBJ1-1	CASSADMGNTEAFF	TGTGCCAGCAGCGCGGACATGGGGAACACTGAAGCTTTCTTT
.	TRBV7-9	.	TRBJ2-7	CASSLVRRTWENDEQYF	TGTGCCAGCAGCTTAGTTCGGAGGACCTGGGAGAACGACGAGCAGTACTTC
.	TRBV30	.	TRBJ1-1	CASGQLNTEAFF	TGTGCCTCAGGACAGCTGAACACTGAAGCTTTCTTT
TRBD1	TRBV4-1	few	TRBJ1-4	CASSQGDRENEKLFF	TGCGCCAGCAGCCAAGGGGACAGGGAAAATGAAAAACTGTTTTTT
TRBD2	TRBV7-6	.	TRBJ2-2	CASSWHKGTSDTGELFF	TGTGCCAGCAGCTGGCATAAGGGGACTAGTGACACCGGGGAGCTGTTTTTT
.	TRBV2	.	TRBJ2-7	CASRADSYEQYF	TGTGCCAGCAGGGCGGACTCCTACGAGCAGTACTTC
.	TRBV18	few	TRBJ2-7	CASSPPGGKPYEQYF	TGTGCCAGCTCACCGCCGGGCGGGAAACCCTACGAGCAGTACTTC
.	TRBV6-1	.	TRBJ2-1	CASSEGRGWSYNEQFF	TGTGCCAGCAGTGAAGGGAGGGGCTGGTCCTACAATGAGCAGTTCTTC
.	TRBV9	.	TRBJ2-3	CASSPGLHTQYF	TGTGCCAGCAGTCCCGGACTCCATACGCAGTATTTT
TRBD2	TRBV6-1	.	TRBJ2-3	CASSVRTSGVIDTQYF	TGTGCCAGCAGTGTGAGGACTAGCGGGGTCATAGATACGCAGTATTTT
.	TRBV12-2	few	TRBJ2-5	CASRLVAQETQYF	TGTGCAAGTCGCTTAGTGGCCCAAGAGACCCAGTACTTC
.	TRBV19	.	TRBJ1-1	CASSIAVFAEAFF	TGTGCCAGTAGTATAGCGGTATTCGCTGAAGCTTTCTTT
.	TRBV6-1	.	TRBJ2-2	CASSEAEGNTGELFF	TGTGCCAGCAGTGAAGCTGAGGGAAACACCGGGGAGCTGTTTTTT
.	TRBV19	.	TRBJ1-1	CASSMGVGQGGNTEAFF	TGTGCCAGTAGTATGGGAGTAGGGCAGGGAGGGAACACTGAAGCTTTCTTT
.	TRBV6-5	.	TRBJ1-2	CASSYSRQTANYGYTF	TGTGCCAGCAGCTACTCGAGACAGACAGCTAACTATGGCTACACCTTC
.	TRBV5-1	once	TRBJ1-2	CASSLGPPHYGYTF	TGTGCCAGCAGCTTGGGGCCACCACACTATGGCTACACCTTC
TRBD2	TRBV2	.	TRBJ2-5	CASSGLAVGETQYF	TGTGCCAGCAGTGGACTAGCGGTTGGGGAGACCCAGTACTTC
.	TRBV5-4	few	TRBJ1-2	CASSFGGPGGYTF	TGTGCCAGCAGCTTTGGAGGGCCTGGTGGCTACACCTTC